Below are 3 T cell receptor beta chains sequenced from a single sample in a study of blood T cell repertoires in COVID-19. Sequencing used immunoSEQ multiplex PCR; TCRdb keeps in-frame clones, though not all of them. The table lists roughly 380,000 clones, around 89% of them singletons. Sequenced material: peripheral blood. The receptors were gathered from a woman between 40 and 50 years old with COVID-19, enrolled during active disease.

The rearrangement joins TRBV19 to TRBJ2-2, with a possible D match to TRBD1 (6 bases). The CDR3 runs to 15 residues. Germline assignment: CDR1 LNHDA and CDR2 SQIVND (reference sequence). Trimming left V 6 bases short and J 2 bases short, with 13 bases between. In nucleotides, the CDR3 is TGTGCCAGTAGGCACGGGACATCAAACACCGGGGAGCTGTTTTTT. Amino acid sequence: CASRHGTSNTGELFF.

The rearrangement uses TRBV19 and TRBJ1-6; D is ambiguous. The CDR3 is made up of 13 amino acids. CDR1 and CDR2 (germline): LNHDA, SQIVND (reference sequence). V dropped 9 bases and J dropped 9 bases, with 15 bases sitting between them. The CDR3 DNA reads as TGTGCCAGCCAGACACGGGCGGGTTCACCCCTCCACTTT. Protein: CASQTRAGSPLHF.

The DNA of the CDR3 is TGTGCCAGCAGTGTTCGGACTAGCGGATCCAATGAGCAGTTCTTC. Translated: CASSVRTSGSNEQFF. The chain couples TRBV2 to TRBJ2-1; TRBD2 agrees at 10 bases. V shed 4 bases and J 6 bases; nucleotides not matched to a gene: 6. The CDR3 extends over 15 amino acids. Germline V gives CDR1 SNHLY, CDR2 FYNNEI.